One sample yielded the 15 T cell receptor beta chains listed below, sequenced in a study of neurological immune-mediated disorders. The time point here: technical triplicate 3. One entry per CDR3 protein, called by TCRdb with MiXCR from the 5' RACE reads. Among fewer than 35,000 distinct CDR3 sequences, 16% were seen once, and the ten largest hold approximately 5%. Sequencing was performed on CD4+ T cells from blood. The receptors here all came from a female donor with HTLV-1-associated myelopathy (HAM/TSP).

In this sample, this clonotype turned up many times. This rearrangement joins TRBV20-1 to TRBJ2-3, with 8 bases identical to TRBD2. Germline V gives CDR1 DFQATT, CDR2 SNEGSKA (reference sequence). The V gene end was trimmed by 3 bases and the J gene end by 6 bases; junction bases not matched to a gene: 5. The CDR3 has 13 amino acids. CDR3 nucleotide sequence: TGCAGTGCTAGTCCGGGAGGGTACGATACGCAGTATTTT. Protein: CSASPGGYDTQYF.

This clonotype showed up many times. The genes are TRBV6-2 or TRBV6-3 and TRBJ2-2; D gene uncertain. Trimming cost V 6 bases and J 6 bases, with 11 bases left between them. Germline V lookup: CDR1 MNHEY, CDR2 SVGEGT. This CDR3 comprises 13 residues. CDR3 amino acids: CASRRSMAGELFF. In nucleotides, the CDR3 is TGTGCCAGCAGACGGTCGATGGCCGGGGAGCTGTTTTTT.

In DNA, the CDR3 is TGTGCCAGCAGCCTGTGGGCCGGGACATTTAACACCGGGGAGCTGTTTTTT. Translating it yields CASSLWAGTFNTGELFF. The chain couples TRBV7-3 to TRBJ2-2; TRBD1 might be the D (6 bases). CDR1 and CDR2 from the germline V gene are SGHTA and FQGTGA. This CDR3 has 17 residues. Trimming pared 5 bases from V and 2 bases from J, leaving 18 bases between.

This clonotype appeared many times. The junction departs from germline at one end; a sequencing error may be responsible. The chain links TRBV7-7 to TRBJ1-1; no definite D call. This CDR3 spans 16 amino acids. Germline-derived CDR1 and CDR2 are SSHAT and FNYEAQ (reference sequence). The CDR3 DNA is TGTGCTAGCAGCTTAGCAAGTCCGGGCCTGAACACTGAAGCTTTCTTT. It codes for CASSLASPGLNTEAFF. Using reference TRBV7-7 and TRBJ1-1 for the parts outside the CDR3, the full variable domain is GAGVSQSPRYKVTKRGQDVTLRCDPISSHATLYWYQQALGQGPEFLTYFNYEAQPDKSGLPSDRFSAERPEGSISTLTIQRTEQRDSAMYRCASSLASPGLNTEAFFGQGTRLTVV.

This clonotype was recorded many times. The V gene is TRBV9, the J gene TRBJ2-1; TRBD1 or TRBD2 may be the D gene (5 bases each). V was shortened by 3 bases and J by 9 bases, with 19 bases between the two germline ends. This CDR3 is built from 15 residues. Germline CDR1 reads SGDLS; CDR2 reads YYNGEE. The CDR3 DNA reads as TGTGCCAGCAGCGGGGATATTCAGGGAGTTTTTGAGCAGTTCTTC. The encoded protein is CASSGDIQGVFEQFF.

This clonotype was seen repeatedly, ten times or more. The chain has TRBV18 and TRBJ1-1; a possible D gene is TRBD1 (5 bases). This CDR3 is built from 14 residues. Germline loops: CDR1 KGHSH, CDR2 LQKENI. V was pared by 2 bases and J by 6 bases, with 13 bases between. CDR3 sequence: CASSPINWGPEAFF. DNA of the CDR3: TGTGCCAGCTCACCAATCAATTGGGGCCCTGAAGCTTTCTTT. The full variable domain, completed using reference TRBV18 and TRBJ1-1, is NAGVMQNPRHLVRRRGQEARLRCSPMKGHSHVYWYRQLPEEGLKFMVYLQKENIIDESGMPKERFSAEFPKEGPSILRIQQVVRGDSAAYFCASSPINWGPEAFFGQGTRLTVV.

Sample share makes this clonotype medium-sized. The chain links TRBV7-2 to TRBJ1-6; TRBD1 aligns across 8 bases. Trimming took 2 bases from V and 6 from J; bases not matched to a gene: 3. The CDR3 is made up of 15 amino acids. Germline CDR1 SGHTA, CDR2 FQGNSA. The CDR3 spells CASSLRTGSNSPLHF. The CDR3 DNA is TGTGCCAGCAGCTTAAGGACAGGGAGTAATTCACCCCTCCACTTT.

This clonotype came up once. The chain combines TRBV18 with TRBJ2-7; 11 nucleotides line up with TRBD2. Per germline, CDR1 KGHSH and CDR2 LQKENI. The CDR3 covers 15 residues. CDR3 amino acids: CARSVGTSGSYEQYF. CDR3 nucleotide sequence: TGTGCAAGATCCGTCGGGACTAGCGGTTCCTACGAGCAGTACTTC.

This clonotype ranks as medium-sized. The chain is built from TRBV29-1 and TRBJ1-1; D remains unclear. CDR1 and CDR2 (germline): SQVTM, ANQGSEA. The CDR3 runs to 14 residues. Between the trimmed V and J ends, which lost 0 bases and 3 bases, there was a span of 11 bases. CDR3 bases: TGCAGCGTTGAAGAGGGGTGGTTTGACACTGAAGCTTTCTTT. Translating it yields CSVEEGWFDTEAFF.

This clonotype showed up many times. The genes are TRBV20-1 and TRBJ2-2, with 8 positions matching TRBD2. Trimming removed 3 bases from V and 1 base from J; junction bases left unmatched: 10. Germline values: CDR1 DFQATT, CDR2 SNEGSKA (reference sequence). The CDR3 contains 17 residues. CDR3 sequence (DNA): TGCAGTGCTAGCCTACCGGGAGGGCGCGGGAACACCGGGGAGCTGTTTTTT. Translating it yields CSASLPGGRGNTGELFF.

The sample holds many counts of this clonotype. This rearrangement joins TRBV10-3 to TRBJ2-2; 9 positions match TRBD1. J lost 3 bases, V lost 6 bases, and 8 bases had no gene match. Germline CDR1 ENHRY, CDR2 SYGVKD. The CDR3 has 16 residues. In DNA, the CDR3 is TGTGCCATCAGGATCTCCGGGACAGGGTACACCGGGGAGCTGTTTTTT. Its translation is CAIRISGTGYTGELFF.

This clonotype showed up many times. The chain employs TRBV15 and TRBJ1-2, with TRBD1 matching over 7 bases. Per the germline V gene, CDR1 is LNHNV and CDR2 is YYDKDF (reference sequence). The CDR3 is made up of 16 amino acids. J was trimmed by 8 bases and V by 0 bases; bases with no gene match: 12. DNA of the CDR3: TGTGCCACCAGCAGAGATAGGGCAGGGGGATGGAAAGGCTACACCTTC. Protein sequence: CATSRDRAGGWKGYTF.

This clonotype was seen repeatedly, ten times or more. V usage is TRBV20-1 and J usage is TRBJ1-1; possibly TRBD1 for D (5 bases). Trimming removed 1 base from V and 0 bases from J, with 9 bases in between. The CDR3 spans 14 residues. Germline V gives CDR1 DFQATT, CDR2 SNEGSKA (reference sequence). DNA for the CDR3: TGCAGTGCTAGAGGGCAGACAGTGAACACTGAAGCTTTCTTT. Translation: CSARGQTVNTEAFF.

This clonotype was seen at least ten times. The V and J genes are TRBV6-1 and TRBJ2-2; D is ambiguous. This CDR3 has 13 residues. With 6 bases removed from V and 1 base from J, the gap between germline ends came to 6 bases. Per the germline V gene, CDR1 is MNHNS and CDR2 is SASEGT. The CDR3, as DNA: TGTGCCAGCAGGAGAGTGAACACCGGGGAGCTGTTTTTT. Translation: CASRRVNTGELFF.

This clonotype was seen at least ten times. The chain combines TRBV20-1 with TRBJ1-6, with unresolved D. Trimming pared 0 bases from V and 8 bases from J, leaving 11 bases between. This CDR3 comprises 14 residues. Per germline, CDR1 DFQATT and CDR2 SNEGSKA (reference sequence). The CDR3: CSARDSLGHSPLHF. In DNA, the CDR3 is TGCAGTGCTAGAGACTCCCTCGGACATTCACCCCTCCACTTT.